This T cell receptor beta chain stems from a study of T-cell reconstitution after alpha-beta-depleted transplantation in children. Study-wide points: Several hundred expanded graft clones reportedly supplied alpha-beta T cells about two months after transplant.

This clonotype appeared a few times. Antigen unknown. The germline V gene has CDR1 SGHRS and CDR2 YFSETQ. The CDR3 runs 14 residues. With 5 bases removed from V and 6 bases from J, the gap between germline ends came to 14 bases. Unique molecular identifiers tagged the TCRbeta library. Each CDR3 protein gets one entry after TCRdb re-called the PCR reads with MiXCR. Seen here are 500,000 to 650,000 distinct CDR3 sequences, about an eighth observed once, and the top ten hold about 15%. The receptor's source is a female patient between 2 and 15 years old who had a stem cell transplant for aplastic anemia, so the T cells may come from the graft donor. This chain joins TRBV5-1 and TRBJ2-2; D ambiguous. Sequencing was performed on PBMCs, mostly from graft donor cells, taken 180 days after TCRalphabeta/CD19-depleted stem cell transplant. The CDR3 loop is CASSSHAVAGELFF. The CDR3, as DNA: TGCGCCAGCAGTTCTCACGCGGTGGCCGGGGAGCTGTTTTTT.